The TCR beta chain under discussion was sequenced for a study of T-cell memory formation after mild COVID-19. Using its own MiXCR run on the 5' RACE reads, TCRdb lists one record per CDR3 protein. The profile shows about 260,000 distinct CDR3 sequences, roughly a sixth of them singletons. The CDR3 runs to 17 residues. Trimming cost V 2 bases and J 6 bases; bases outside gene matches: 9. Per germline, CDR1 MGHRA and CDR2 YSYEKL. Sequenced input: PBMCs or a T cell subset sorted from them (not recorded which). The rearrangement uses TRBV4-1 and TRBJ1-6; 8 bases map to TRBD1. The receptor was derived from a man aged 18 to 30 who had mild COVID-19 (a few samples of this study predate the infection). Cell type and time point are not known. The CDR3 sequence is CASSQPNRGKGNSPLHF. In nucleotides, the CDR3 is TGCGCCAGCAGCCAACCCAACAGGGGGAAGGGTAATTCACCCCTCCACTTT.